What follows are 28 T cell receptor beta chains derived from one specimen sequenced in a study of CD8+ T cells in alopecia areata. Sample treatment: oral pan-JAK inhibitor, 5-10 mg twice daily. Reverse transcription of extracted RNA yielded cDNA, which provided the sequencing template. Sequencing was performed with immunoSEQ multiplex PCR; in TCRdb, only in-frame clones are kept and a portion is missing. The sample shows approximately 280,000 clones, over 45% of them seen only once. The material was CD4+ T cells sorted from blood, obtained at week 24, from a patient treated with tofacitinib. The source is a human donor with alopecia areata.

V is TRBV14 and J is TRBJ2-3; 12 bases are shared with TRBD2. CDR1 is SGHDN, CDR2 FVKESK, per germline. The CDR3 has 17 residues. The ends lost 2 bases at V and 6 bases at J; junction bases unmatched: 9. The CDR3 loop reads CASSQKTSGGIRDTQYF. The CDR3 coding sequence is TGTGCCAGCAGCCAAAAGACTAGCGGGGGTATCCGTGATACGCAGTATTTT.

The J gene is TRBJ2-1, the V gene TRBV5-1; 10 bases fit TRBD2. V shed 4 bases and J 6 bases; nucleotides not matched to a gene: 7. The CDR3 length is 15 residues. The V gene's germline CDR1 is SGHRS and CDR2 YFSETQ. As DNA, the CDR3 is TGCGCCAGCAGCGGAAGCGGGGGGGCCTCCAATGAGCAGTTCTTC. Translated: CASSGSGGASNEQFF.

The chain couples TRBV28 to TRBJ1-1; tentative D call: TRBD1 (5 bases). This CDR3 has 13 amino acids. Trimming left V 7 bases short and J 11 bases short, with 20 bases between. From germline, CDR1 is MDHEN and CDR2 SYDVKM. CDR3 protein: CASTEGNQGMAFF. In nucleotides, the CDR3 is TGTGCCAGCACTGAGGGGAACCAGGGTATGGCTTTCTTT.

A few counts support this clone. This rearrangement joins TRBV5-1 to TRBJ1-5; TRBD1 matches at 8 bases. V shed 0 bases and J 6 bases; nucleotides not matched to a gene: 5. CDR3 length equals 15 residues. In germline, CDR1 is SGHRS, CDR2 YFSETQ. For the CDR3, the DNA is TGCGCCAGCAGCTTGGAAGGACAGGGAGGTCAGCCCCAGCATTTT. Translation: CASSLEGQGGQPQHF.

The chain uses TRBV30 and TRBJ1-2; 7 bases are a match to TRBD1. Germline trimming cut 8 bases from V and 6 bases from J; bases unmatched to any gene: 9. The germline V gene has CDR1 GTSNPN and CDR2 SVGIG (reference sequence). This CDR3 is 12 amino acids long. CDR3 nucleotide sequence: TGTGCCGGTCGGACAGGCGCCGATGGCTACACCTTC. Its translation is CAGRTGADGYTF.

The sample holds a few counts of this clone. The genes are TRBV29-1 and TRBJ1-1; D is ambiguous. Germline V gene lookup returns CDR1 SQVTM and CDR2 ANQGSEA. V was trimmed by 6 bases and J by 6 bases, leaving 11 bases between them. The CDR3 consists of 11 residues. In DNA, the CDR3 is TGCAGCGTGGCTCAGTGGGCTGAAGCTTTCTTT. Its protein product is CSVAQWAEAFF.

The chain recombines TRBV13 with TRBJ2-1; D is unresolved. The V and J ends lost 6 bases and 7 bases respectively, with 13 bases between them. The germline CDR1 and CDR2 sequences are PRHDT and FYEKMQ (reference sequence). This CDR3 is built from 13 residues. The CDR3 DNA reads as TGTGCCAGCAGTTCAAGTCCGGCGAATGAGCAGTTCTTC. It codes for CASSSSPANEQFF.

The chain links TRBV18 to TRBJ1-1; D uncertain. Trimming left V 2 bases short and J 4 bases short, with 14 bases between. CDR1 and CDR2 (germline): KGHSH, LQKENI. The CDR3 sequence is 15 residues long. The CDR3 sequence: CASSPTRGRATEAFF. CDR3 nucleotide sequence: TGTGCCAGCTCACCAACCCGCGGACGGGCCACTGAAGCTTTCTTT.

This clone was seen only a few times. This sequence joins TRBV19 and TRBJ2-3; D is uncertain. Germline V gene data show CDR1 as LNHDA and CDR2 as SQIVND (reference sequence). V shed 1 base and J shed 1 base, with 3 bases lying between them. The CDR3 runs to 13 residues. The CDR3 DNA is TGTGCCAGTAGTATAGTCGGCACAGATACGCAGTATTTT. Protein product: CASSIVGTDTQYF.

The chain employs TRBV4-2 and TRBJ2-3; TRBD2 is a possible D gene (5 bases). The CDR3 totals 16 residues. With 3 bases removed from V and 6 bases from J, the gap between germline ends came to 19 bases. Germline V gives CDR1 LGHNA, CDR2 YNFKEQ. The DNA of the CDR3 is TGTGCCAGCAGCCAGGCCCCCCGGGGATCGGAGGATACGCAGTATTTT. Residues: CASSQAPRGSEDTQYF.

This clone has only a few counts. This chain joins TRBV4-3 and TRBJ1-1, with a possible D match to TRBD1 (6 bases). Germline V gives CDR1 LGHNA, CDR2 YSLEER. V shed 0 bases and J shed 11 bases, with 16 bases lying between them. This CDR3 is built from 14 residues. The CDR3 bases are TGCGCCAGCAGCCAAGATGGTATTGGAACAGGGGCTTTCTTT. It codes for CASSQDGIGTGAFF.

This clone was detected a few times. The chain joins TRBV23-1 to TRBJ2-7; D not certain. TRBV23-1 is given ORF status, its function remaining uncertain. The CDR3 loop spans 12 amino acids. The ends were cut back, 10 bases at V and 0 bases at J, with 10 bases in the middle. The CDR3, as DNA: TGCGCCAATCATTCTAGCTCCTACGAGCAGTACTTC. This sequence encodes CANHSSSYEQYF.

J is TRBJ2-3 and V is TRBV10-3; D could derive from TRBD1 or TRBD2 (5 bases each). The CDR3 loop spans 15 amino acids. V was trimmed by 5 bases and J by 0 bases, leaving 12 bases between them. CDR1 and CDR2 from the germline V gene are ENHRY and SYGVKD. In DNA, the CDR3 is TGTGCCATCAGTACCGGGGCTTCCAGCACAGATACGCAGTATTTT. Protein sequence: CAISTGASSTDTQYF.

The rearrangement uses TRBV29-1 and TRBJ2-2, with D possibly being TRBD2 (7 bases). This CDR3 is built from 15 residues. From germline, CDR1 is SQVTM and CDR2 ANQGSEA. V shed 2 bases and J shed 4 bases, with 14 bases lying between them. Here the CDR3 reads CSVEKGGGTTGELFF. The CDR3 DNA is TGCAGCGTTGAAAAGGGAGGGGGGACCACCGGGGAGCTGTTTTTT.

The chain uses TRBV7-9 and TRBJ2-5, with D perhaps matching TRBD1 (6 bases). There are 13 residues in the CDR3. Deletions cut 6 bases from V and 5 bases from J, with 13 bases between. Germline loops: CDR1 SEHNR, CDR2 FQNEAQ (reference sequence). This CDR3 is CASSSLGAETQYF. The CDR3 DNA reads as TGTGCCAGCAGTTCGCTGGGGGCGGAGACCCAGTACTTC. Looking up the rest from reference TRBV7-9 and TRBJ2-5 gives the full variable domain: DTGVSQNPRHKITKRGQNVTFRCDPISEHNRLYWYRQTLGQGPEFLTYFQNEAQLEKSRLLSDRFSAERPKGSFSTLEIQRTEQGDSAMYLCASSSLGAETQYFGPGTRLLVL.

The chain recombines TRBV29-1 with TRBJ1-2; no firm D call. Looked up from germline, CDR1 is SQVTM and CDR2 is ANQGSEA. V was shortened by 4 bases and J by 2 bases, with 8 bases between the two germline ends. The CDR3 spans 12 residues. CDR3 nucleotide sequence: TGCAGCGTTGGTGGGGAGAACTATGGCTACACCTTC. It translates to CSVGGENYGYTF.

In its sample, this clone was seen a few times. The chain uses TRBV7-2 and TRBJ1-6; 9 nucleotides agree with TRBD1. This CDR3 has 15 residues. The V and J ends lost 5 bases and 5 bases, in that order; junction bases with no gene match: 4. CDR1 SGHTA and CDR2 FQGNSA come from the germline V gene. The CDR3 nucleotides read TGTGCCAGCAGCCCACAGGGGGCGAATAATTCACCCCTCCACTTT. Amino acid sequence: CASSPQGANNSPLHF.

Points on this clone: Other DNA sequences in this specimen translate into the identical CDR3. The rearrangement uses TRBV30 and TRBJ1-4; tentatively, D is TRBD1 (5 bases). Germline lookup yields CDR1 GTSNPN and CDR2 SVGIG (reference sequence). The CDR3 runs to 14 residues. Trimming took 0 bases from V and 7 from J, leaving 12 bases between them. The CDR3 DNA is TGTGCCTGGAGTGTGCGGAGAAGGGGTGAAAAACTGTTTTTT. Translating gives CAWSVRRRGEKLFF. Drawing the rest from reference TRBV30 and TRBJ1-4, the complete variable domain is SQTIHQWPATLVQPVGSPLSLECTVEGTSNPNLYWYRQAAGRGLQLLFYSVGIGQISSEVPQNLSASRPQDRQFILSSKKLLLSDSGFYLCAWSVRRRGEKLFFGSGTQLSVL.

This rearrangement joins TRBV6-5 to TRBJ1-2; 9 bases map to TRBD1. The CDR3 is made up of 14 amino acids. J gave up 10 bases and V 9 bases, and 15 bases lay outside the gene matches. Germline loops: CDR1 MNHEY, CDR2 SVGAGI. The chain's CDR3 is CASWGVRDRVDYTF. CDR3 sequence (DNA): TGTGCCAGTTGGGGTGTTAGGGACAGGGTGGACTACACCTTC.

The genes are TRBV30 and TRBJ1-6, with TRBD1 matching over 7 bases. CDR1 is GTSNPN and CDR2 is SVGIG in the germline V gene (reference sequence). This CDR3 region has 14 residues. J gave up 5 bases and V 2 bases, and 3 bases lay outside the gene matches. CDR3 sequence: CAWSTGQDNSPLHF. The DNA for the CDR3 is TGTGCCTGGAGTACAGGACAGGATAATTCACCCCTCCACTTT.

In this sample, this clone turned up a few times. The chain employs TRBV25-1 and TRBJ1-1; D gene uncertain. The CDR3 spans 12 residues. Germline assignment: CDR1 MGHDK and CDR2 SYGVNS. V was clipped by 9 bases and J by 8 bases, with 16 bases between them. This CDR3 reads CASEIAGVEAFF. The CDR3 bases are TGTGCCAGTGAAATTGCGGGAGTAGAAGCTTTCTTT.

This clone was seen only a few times. The chain uses TRBV10-3 and TRBJ1-2; 9 bases map to TRBD1. Trimming removed 4 bases from V and 6 bases from J; junction bases left unmatched: 3. The CDR3 sequence is 13 residues long. Germline lookup yields CDR1 ENHRY and CDR2 SYGVKD. The CDR3 region has the DNA TGTGCCATCAGTGCCCGGACAGGGGATGGCTACACCTTC. It translates to CAISARTGDGYTF.

In this sample, this clone turned up a few times. The CDR3 reads CASSQDGSTTGNTIYF. The CDR3 region has the DNA TGCGCCAGCAGCCAAGACGGTTCGACTACCGGAAACACCATATATTTT. The V gene is TRBV4-1, the J gene TRBJ1-3, with D uncertain. The CDR3 is 16 residues long. V shed 0 bases and J shed 4 bases, with 13 bases lying between them. The germline V gene has CDR1 MGHRA and CDR2 YSYEKL.

V and J are TRBV30 and TRBJ1-2; no definite D call. CDR1 GTSNPN and CDR2 SVGIG come from the germline V gene (reference sequence). CDR3 length: 15 amino acids. Deletions cut 0 bases from V and 4 bases from J, with 15 bases between. The CDR3 region is CAWSVDTVFLYGYTF. The DNA for the CDR3 is TGTGCCTGGAGTGTAGACACAGTGTTTCTCTATGGCTACACCTTC.

The table lists this clone with a few counts. The chain recombines TRBV25-1 with TRBJ2-7, with D possibly TRBD1 on 6 matching bases. The length of the CDR3 is 13 residues. Germline V gene sequence: CDR1 MGHDK, CDR2 SYGVNS. The V end lost 2 bases, the J end lost 2 bases, and 7 bases lay between the germline ends. CDR3 loop: CASSEGGPYEQYF. In nucleotides, the CDR3 is TGTGCCAGCAGTGAAGGGGGCCCCTACGAGCAGTACTTC.

The chain is built from TRBV29-1 and TRBJ2-7; D gene unclear. CDR3 size: 15 residues. V shed 2 bases and J shed 4 bases, with 18 bases lying between them. Germline V gives CDR1 SQVTM, CDR2 ANQGSEA. The CDR3 sequence: CSVELRPGGHYEQYF. CDR3 sequence (DNA): TGCAGCGTTGAATTAAGGCCCGGCGGTCATTACGAGCAGTACTTC.

This sequence joins TRBV29-1 and TRBJ1-2, with 11 nucleotides matching TRBD1. V lost 3 bases, J lost 5 bases, and 5 bases stayed unmatched. CDR3 size: 14 residues. CDR1 is SQVTM and CDR2 is ANQGSEA in the germline V gene. The CDR3 DNA follows: TGCAGCGTTGAGCAAGGGACAGGGGGATATGGCTACACCTTC. This codes for CSVEQGTGGYGYTF.

The chain uses TRBV2 and TRBJ1-4, with D maybe TRBD1 (5 bases). Germline values: CDR1 SNHLY, CDR2 FYNNEI. V lost 4 bases and J 10 bases, leaving 16 bases between the germline ends. The CDR3 consists of 14 residues. The CDR3 region is CASSGPVAGGKLFF. For the CDR3, the DNA is TGTGCCAGCAGTGGACCGGTGGCGGGGGGAAAACTGTTTTTT.